The present entry profiles one T cell receptor beta chain with its context. This clonotype has a handful of counts. Its cognate antigen has yet to be identified. No much larger clonotype is one base removed from it; base qualities were not supplied. Amplification of TCR beta CDR3 regions was carried out from RNA transcripts. The TCR CDR3 was subjected to a first round of RT-PCR using the HTBI primer set and the Qiagen OneStep RT-PCR kit. Libraries were constructed in a second round of multiplex PCR, after which size selection and purification were performed. The libraries were sequenced on an Illumina HiSeq2000 using paired-end 100 bp reads. The study's processing was this. SOAPnuke was used to process the raw data, throwing out any read that contained adapters or uncalled bases, had a mean Phred below 15, or lacked an exact constant-primer or identifier match. COPE v1.2.5 was used to merge the high-quality paired reads, and each unique nucleotide sequence was defined as a clonotype. MiTCR v1.1 was used to align clonotypes to the IMGT TRBV, TRBD and TRBJ reference segments. The analysis included only V-J combinations with a frequency above 0.0001, which together covered over 98% of the repertoires. The TCS score was defined as F50 (clonal expansion) divided by E x V (chaos), with BLOSUM62-based TCRdist calculated between CDR3 peptides within each V-J. Welch's t-statistics and random forest reduced around 510 V-J features to roughly 13, which were used in a naive Bayes classifier (R e1071). TCRdb passed the public sequencing reads through fastp at Q25 and MiXCR, retaining productive beta sequences. Identical CDR3 protein sequences are pooled into one entry, listed with their most common genes and DNA. These V and J calls originate from TCRdb's pipeline instead of the authors' own analysis. This sample gives hundreds of thousands of distinct CDR3 sequences in total; under 60% of them show up just once. The ten top clones hold 8.2% of the sample.

A patient counted as having stable Graves' hyperthyroidism if no progression to ophthalmopathy occurred over 18 months of follow-up. The hyperthyroidism patients were between 18 and 65 years old and newly diagnosed, with a disease duration of less than 2 months. Patients with uncontrolled infections, other autoimmune diseases, pregnancy or lactation were excluded. Diagnoses were established on the basis of clinical symptoms, serum thyroxine and TRAb, thyroid ultrasound, and orbital computed tomography. Total RNA was extracted with Trizol reagent, and quality was checked on an Agilent 2100 Bioanalyzer. This record belongs to a study of T cells in Graves' hyperthyroidism and ophthalmopathy (dated by TCRdb to the late 2010s). For the study in its entirety: To identify distinguishing TCR V-J signatures, a discovery cohort of about 95 patients was used, comprising some 45 with Graves' ophthalmopathy and 57 with stable Graves' hyperthyroidism. Prospective prediction of ophthalmopathy was tested in an independent validation cohort of 18 to 20 hyperthyroidism patients and 17 patients who later progressed to ophthalmopathy. The roughly 94 discovery patients were randomly split 7:3 into training and test sets. In addition, the study compared T-cell repertoires in thyroid tissue and in blood from several Graves' hyperthyroidism patients. After blood sampling, hyperthyroidism patients were treated with methimazole at a starting dose of 30 mg daily, and ophthalmopathy patients were treated with high-dose intravenous methylprednisolone. According to the paper, TCR Vbeta CDR3 sequencing was carried out on some 140 peripheral blood samples, which came from about 45 ophthalmopathy, some 73 hyperthyroidism and roughly 17 progressor patients. What the authors observed across the whole study: Most expanded thyroid clonotypes (frequency above 0.001) were also detected in blood, a finding suggesting that blood repertoires may reflect thyroid immune responses. In validation, the model predicted progression to ophthalmopathy a median of around 6.5 months before onset, with about 64% sensitivity and just under 75% specificity. Sample size was not statistically predetermined, and investigators were not blinded to group allocation. A 13 V-J signature model separated ophthalmopathy from stable hyperthyroidism, with about 88% sensitivity and 81.08% specificity in cross-validation and 80%/75% in testing.

The CDR3 holds 14 amino acids from the cysteine to the phenylalanine. Only CDR3 DNA is held: 42 bases, read in frame from base 1. V is clipped by 4 bases and J by 1 base, and the sequence between their germline boundaries is 10 bases long. Sequences SGHVS (CDR1) and FNYEAQ (CDR2) are obtained from the germline V gene. What was sequenced was peripheral blood or thyroid tissue (not recorded which). The V gene is TRBV7-6 and the J gene is TRBJ2-5; the D call could be TRBD1 or TRBD2, with each sharing 5 bases. The receptor was isolated from a woman younger than 35 with Graves' hyperthyroidism. Donor details come from another sample of the same person, matched by shared clones. The nucleotides are TGTGCCAGCAGCTCGGGACGGCCCCAAGAGACCCAGTACTTC. Translation gives CASSSGRPQETQYF.